The entry below describes one T cell receptor (beta chain). Antigen: not known. The entry originates in a study of cytomegalovirus exposure and HLA in healthy donors. PCR primers comprised 60 Vbeta and 13 Jbeta primers. Profiled with immunoSEQ multiplex PCR; TCRdb holds only in-frame clones, not every one. Of roughly 190,000 clones detected, about 83% appear once; the ten largest clones hold roughly a tenth. Findings and caveats of the study: Across donors, presence/absence analyses took sequencing depth to be roughly uniform.

Material for sequencing was PBMCs. The TCR sequence derives from a woman in her forties or fifties in good health and CMV-seropositive.

The CDR3 sequence is CASSLGHSKTQYF. CDR3 bases: TGTGCCAGCAGCTTAGGACATTCGAAGACCCAGTACTTC. This chain joins TRBV7-2 and TRBJ2-5; D ambiguous. Per germline, CDR1 SGHTA and CDR2 FQGNSA. The CDR3 loop spans 13 amino acids. V lost 1 base and J 6 bases, leaving 9 bases between the germline ends.